The 21 T cell receptor beta chains below all came from one sample that was sequenced in a study of vaccination and CD4 T cells after COVID-19. One entry per CDR3 protein results from TCRdb running MiXCR on the PCR reads. The profile shows tens of thousands of distinct CDR3 sequences, 51% of them singletons. The sequencing used CD4+ T cells from blood, collected before SARS-CoV-2 vaccination. Source of these receptors: a human donor who had recovered from COVID-19.

CDR3 coding DNA: TGTGCCAGCGCCCGTGGGGGGGAGCTGTTTTTT. Protein: CASARGGELFF. This rearrangement joins TRBV6-2 or TRBV6-3 to TRBJ2-2; D is ambiguous. V lost 8 bases to trimming and J lost 8 bases, with 9 bases between them. The germline gives CDR1 MNHEY, CDR2 SVGEGT. This CDR3 region has 11 residues.

The chain is built from TRBV29-1 and TRBJ2-5; 13 bases are shared with TRBD2. Per the germline V gene, CDR1 is SQVTM and CDR2 is ANQGSEA. This CDR3 region has 12 residues. With V trimmed by 3 bases and J by 12 bases, 4 bases remained unmatched. CDR3: CSVDRLAGGKYF. The DNA for the CDR3 is TGCAGCGTTGATAGACTAGCGGGGGGCAAGTACTTC.

The sample holds a few counts of this clonotype. This chain links TRBV2 with TRBJ2-5, with D possibly being TRBD2 (6 bases). The CDR3 contains 14 residues. CDR1 and CDR2 from the germline V gene are SNHLY and FYNNEI. V dropped 8 bases and J dropped 5 bases, with 18 bases sitting between them. The CDR3 loop reads CASLKGRGGETQYF. The CDR3 coding sequence is TGTGCCAGCCTAAAGGGGCGGGGAGGCGAGACCCAGTACTTC.

This clonotype has more than one count but fewer than ten. This chain links TRBV6-1 with TRBJ1-3; 8 bases map to TRBD1. In germline, CDR1 is MNHNS, CDR2 SASEGT. Trimming at V came to 8 bases and at J to 4 bases, leaving 7 bases not matched to a gene. The CDR3 covers 14 residues. The CDR3 loop reads CASSQGQGGNTIYF. CDR3 DNA: TGTGCCAGCTCCCAAGGACAGGGAGGAAACACCATATATTTT.

This rearrangement joins TRBV30 to TRBJ2-7; 7 bases line up with TRBD1. In germline, CDR1 is GTSNPN, CDR2 SVGIG (reference sequence). This CDR3 contains 12 residues. After removal of 5 bases from V and 2 bases from J, the junction contained 3 bases not matched to a gene. The DNA of the CDR3 is TGTGCCTGGGGGACAGATACCTACGAGCAGTACTTC. As protein: CAWGTDTYEQYF. The full variable domain, its missing parts supplied by reference TRBV30 and TRBJ2-7, is SQTIHQWPATLVQPVGSPLSLECTVEGTSNPNLYWYRQAAGRGLQLLFYSVGIGQISSEVPQNLSASRPQDRQFILSSKKLLLSDSGFYLCAWGTDTYEQYFGPGTRLTVT.

V and J are TRBV10-3 and TRBJ1-2; tentatively, D is TRBD1 (6 bases). The germline V gene encodes CDR1 ENHRY and CDR2 SYGVKD. The CDR3 runs 16 residues. V was shortened by 4 bases and J by 5 bases, with 20 bases between the two germline ends. Here the CDR3 DNA reads TGTGCCATCAGTGCGTCCTCAGGGGAATGGGGTTATGGCTACACCTTC. Protein: CAISASSGEWGYGYTF.

V is TRBV30 and J is TRBJ2-7; 11 bases line up with TRBD1. The length of the CDR3 is 13 residues. CDR1 and CDR2 from the germline V gene are GTSNPN and SVGIG (reference sequence). V lost 5 bases and J lost 6; bases outside the gene matches: 6. The CDR3: CAWVGQGAIEQYF. As DNA, the CDR3 is TGTGCCTGGGTCGGACAGGGGGCGATCGAGCAGTACTTC.

This clonotype was seen a few times. The CDR3 loop reads CASSPGAGGGYTF. CDR3 nucleotides: TGTGCCAGCTCACCAGGGGCGGGAGGTGGCTACACCTTC. The chain couples TRBV18 to TRBJ1-2, with D possibly TRBD1 on 5 matching bases. The CDR3 runs 13 residues. V gave up 2 bases and J gave up 7 bases, with 11 bases separating them. From germline, CDR1 is KGHSH and CDR2 LQKENI.

The chain carries TRBV2 and TRBJ2-5; D gene ambiguous. CDR3 length: 13 residues. V was pared by 7 bases and J by 4 bases, with 13 bases between. Looked up from germline, CDR1 is SNHLY and CDR2 is FYNNEI. The CDR3 DNA follows: TGTGCCAGCATGAGGAACGGCGGAGAGACCCAGTACTTC. The encoded protein is CASMRNGGETQYF.

The gene calls are TRBV6-1 and TRBJ2-7, with 15 bases fitting TRBD2. V gave up 7 bases and J gave up 6 bases; unmatched junction bases: 10. CDR3 length: 16 residues. The germline V gene has CDR1 MNHNS and CDR2 SASEGT. DNA of the CDR3: TGTGCCAGCAATCCAGGGGGACTAGCGGGAGGTCTCGAGCAGTACTTC. Protein product: CASNPGGLAGGLEQYF.

This rearrangement joins TRBV20-1 to TRBJ1-5; maybe TRBD1 (5 bases). Trimming cost V 3 bases and J 6 bases, with 9 bases left between them. The germline V gene encodes CDR1 DFQATT and CDR2 SNEGSKA (reference sequence). This CDR3 region has 12 residues. The CDR3 DNA reads TGCAGTGCTAGGCAGGGAGGTCAGCCCCAGCATTTT. It codes for CSARQGGQPQHF.

This clonotype was counted between two and nine times. This chain uses TRBV6-5 with TRBJ1-2; possible D gene TRBD1, 6 bases. Looked up from germline, CDR1 is MNHEY and CDR2 is SVGAGI. V dropped 4 bases and J dropped 3 bases, with 9 bases sitting between them. The CDR3 runs 13 residues. The DNA of the CDR3 is TGTGCCAGCAGTTCCGGGACACACTATGGCTACACCTTC. This gives the protein CASSSGTHYGYTF.

The chain uses TRBV11-2 and TRBJ2-6; 9 nucleotides align to TRBD1. With 5 bases clipped from V and 4 bases from J, the junction kept 9 bases outside the gene matches. CDR3 size: 17 residues. Germline CDR1 reads SGHAT; CDR2 reads FQNNGV. The chain's CDR3 is CASSPGTGRPGANVLTF. The CDR3 DNA sequence: TGTGCCAGCAGCCCAGGGACAGGGAGACCCGGGGCCAACGTCCTGACTTTC.

The rearrangement uses TRBV19 and TRBJ2-7; maybe TRBD1 (6 bases). CDR1 and CDR2 (germline): LNHDA, SQIVND (reference sequence). CDR3 length equals 15 residues. V shed 6 bases and J shed 2 bases, with 17 bases lying between them. In nucleotides, the CDR3 is TGTGCCAGTAGCCAAGGACAGAGCCTTGCCTACGAGCAGTACTTC. Protein product: CASSQGQSLAYEQYF.

This clonotype was detected only once. The chain links TRBV7-6 to TRBJ1-3; 9 positions agree with TRBD1. Trimming at V came to 5 bases and at J to 4 bases, leaving 6 bases not matched to a gene. This CDR3 comprises 15 residues. The V gene's germline CDR1 is SGHVS and CDR2 FNYEAQ. CDR3 DNA: TGTGCCAGCAGCGTAACCGGGACAGGGGGAAACACCATATATTTT. Residues: CASSVTGTGGNTIYF.

The rearrangement joins TRBV7-9 to TRBJ2-3; 7 nucleotides agree with TRBD2. Germline assignment: CDR1 SEHNR and CDR2 FQNEAQ (reference sequence). The CDR3 contains 17 residues. V was pared by 5 bases and J by 2 bases, with 13 bases of the junction left unmatched. The CDR3 loop is CASSTSGLAVDTDTQYF. The CDR3 DNA sequence: TGTGCCAGCAGCACAAGTGGTCTAGCGGTTGACACAGATACGCAGTATTTT.

This clonotype has only a few counts. This chain joins TRBV20-1 and TRBJ1-2, with D perhaps matching TRBD1 (6 bases). Per the germline V gene, CDR1 is DFQATT and CDR2 is SNEGSKA (reference sequence). The CDR3 consists of 12 residues. With 4 bases removed from V and 4 bases from J, the gap between germline ends came to 10 bases. CDR3 loop: CSATGQSYGYTF. The CDR3 DNA is TGCAGTGCTACAGGACAGTCCTATGGCTACACCTTC.

This clonotype was seen a few times. V and J are TRBV19 and TRBJ2-6, with 8 positions matching TRBD1. Germline loops: CDR1 LNHDA, CDR2 SQIVND (reference sequence). V was pared by 3 bases and J by 2 bases, with 3 bases of the junction left unmatched. The CDR3 covers 16 residues. CDR3 amino acids: CASSMETGAGANVLTF. The CDR3 DNA follows: TGTGCCAGTAGTATGGAGACAGGGGCTGGGGCCAACGTCCTGACTTTC.

This clonotype was detected only once. This sequence joins TRBV2 and TRBJ2-2; tentatively, D is TRBD1 or TRBD2 (5 bases each). The germline V gene has CDR1 SNHLY and CDR2 FYNNEI. Trimming left V 7 bases short and J 7 bases short, with 13 bases between. The length of the CDR3 is 13 residues. The CDR3 loop is CASNLGAGGELFF. The DNA of the CDR3 is TGTGCCAGCAACCTTGGGGCGGGCGGGGAGCTGTTTTTT.

The rearrangement joins TRBV27 to TRBJ1-6; 7 nucleotides match TRBD1. Germline loops: CDR1 MNHEY, CDR2 SMNVEV (reference sequence). The ends lost 4 bases at V and 6 bases at J; junction bases unmatched: 12. The CDR3 consists of 17 residues. The CDR3 spells CASSSLGQGGVNSPLHF. The CDR3 DNA follows: TGTGCCAGCAGTTCCCTGGGCCAGGGGGGTGTTAATTCACCCCTCCACTTT.

The gene calls are TRBV7-6 and TRBJ1-1, with D maybe TRBD1 (5 bases). V lost 2 bases to trimming and J lost 7 bases, with 14 bases between them. Germline V gene lookup returns CDR1 SGHVS and CDR2 FNYEAQ. This CDR3 region has 14 residues. CDR3 coding DNA: TGTGCCAGCAGCTTAAGGGACGAGGGAGGTGAAGCTTTCTTT. Encoded protein: CASSLRDEGGEAFF.